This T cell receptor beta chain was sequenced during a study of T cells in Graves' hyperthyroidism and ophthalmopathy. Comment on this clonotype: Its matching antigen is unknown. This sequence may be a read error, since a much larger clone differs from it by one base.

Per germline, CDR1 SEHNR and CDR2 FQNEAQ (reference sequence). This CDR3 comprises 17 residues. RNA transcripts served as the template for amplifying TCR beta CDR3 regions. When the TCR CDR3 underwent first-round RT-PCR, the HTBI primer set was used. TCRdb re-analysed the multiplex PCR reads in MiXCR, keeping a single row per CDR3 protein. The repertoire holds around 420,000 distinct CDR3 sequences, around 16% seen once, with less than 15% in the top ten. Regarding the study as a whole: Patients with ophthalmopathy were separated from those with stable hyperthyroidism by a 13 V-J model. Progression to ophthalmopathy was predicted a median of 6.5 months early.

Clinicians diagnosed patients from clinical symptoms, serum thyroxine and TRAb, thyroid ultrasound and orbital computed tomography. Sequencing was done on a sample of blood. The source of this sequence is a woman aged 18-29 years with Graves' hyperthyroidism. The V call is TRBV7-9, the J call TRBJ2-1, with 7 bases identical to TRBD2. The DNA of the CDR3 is TGTGCCAGCAGCTTAGATTCGCGGGGGTTCTCCTGCAATGAGCAGTTCTTC. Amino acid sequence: CASSLDSRGFSCNEQFF.